This TCR beta chain was identified during a study of blood T cells in healthy people across ages. Using a J-beta primer mix together with a sample-barcoded 5' primer, a second PCR was run for roughly 6 to 12 cycles. Each cDNA molecule, via a template-switch adaptor with 12 random nucleotides, was tagged. MiXCR, applied by TCRdb to the 5' RACE reads, yields one record per CDR3 protein. The data contain about 400,000 distinct CDR3 sequences, 45% to 60% of them singletons. In germline, CDR1 is SQVTM, CDR2 ANQGSEA. Trimming stripped 4 bases from V and 0 bases from J, with 4 bases between. This CDR3 comprises 12 residues. Peripheral blood samples of approximately 10 milliliters were drawn from each donor. They isolated at least 6 million PBMCs from each sample. This clonotype has more than one count but fewer than ten.

Sequenced input: blood. This TCR was recovered from a man aged 55 to 69 in good health. V gene TRBV29-1 combines with J gene TRBJ2-1; D gene unclear. CDR3 loop: CSVVSSYNEQFF. The CDR3 region has the DNA TGCAGCGTTGTCAGCTCCTACAATGAGCAGTTCTTC.